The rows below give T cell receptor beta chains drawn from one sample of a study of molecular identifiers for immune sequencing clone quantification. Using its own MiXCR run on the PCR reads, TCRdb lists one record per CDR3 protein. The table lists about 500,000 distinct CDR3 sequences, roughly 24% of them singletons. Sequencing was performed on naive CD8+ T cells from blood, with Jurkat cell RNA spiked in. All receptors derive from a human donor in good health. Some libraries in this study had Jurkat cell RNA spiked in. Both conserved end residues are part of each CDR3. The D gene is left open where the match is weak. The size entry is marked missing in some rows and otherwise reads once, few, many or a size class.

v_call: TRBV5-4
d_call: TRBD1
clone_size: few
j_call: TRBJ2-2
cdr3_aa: CASFPGGTGGTGELFF
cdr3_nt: TGTGCCAGCTTCCCCGGTGGGACAGGGGGCACCGGGGAGCTGTTTTTT

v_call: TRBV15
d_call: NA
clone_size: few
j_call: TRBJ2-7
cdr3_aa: CATRIKGGEQYF
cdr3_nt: TGTGCCACCCGTATTAAGGGTGGCGAGCAGTACTTC

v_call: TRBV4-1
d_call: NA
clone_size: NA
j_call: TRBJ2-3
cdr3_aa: CASRPLMGPSTDTQYF
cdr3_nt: TGCGCCAGCAGACCACTTATGGGCCCCAGCACAGATACGCAGTATTTT

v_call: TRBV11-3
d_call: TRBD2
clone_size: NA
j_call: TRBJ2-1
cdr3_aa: CARSPGVGNSGRSNEQFF
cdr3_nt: TGTGCCCGCAGCCCCGGCGTGGGGAATAGCGGGAGATCCAATGAGCAGTTCTTC

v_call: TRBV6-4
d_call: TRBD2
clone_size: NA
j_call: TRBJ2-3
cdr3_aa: CASRQRSGRAGDTQYF
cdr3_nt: TGTGCCAGCAGACAAAGGAGCGGGAGGGCAGGAGATACGCAGTATTTT

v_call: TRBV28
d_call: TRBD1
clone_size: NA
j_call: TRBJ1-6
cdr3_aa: CASSLGQRYNSPLHF
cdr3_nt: TGTGCCAGCAGTTTGGGACAGAGGTATAATTCACCCCTCCACTTT

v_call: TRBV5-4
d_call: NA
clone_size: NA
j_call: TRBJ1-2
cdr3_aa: CASSSDRLGYTF
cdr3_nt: TGTGCCAGCAGCTCGGACCGGCTTGGCTACACCTTC

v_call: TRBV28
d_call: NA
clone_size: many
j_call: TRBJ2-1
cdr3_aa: CASSPRQSSYNEQFF
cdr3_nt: TGTGCCAGCAGTCCTAGACAGAGCTCCTACAATGAGCAGTTCTTC

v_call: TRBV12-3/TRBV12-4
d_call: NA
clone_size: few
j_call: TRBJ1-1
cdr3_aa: CASSTDTFNTEAFF
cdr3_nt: TGTGCCAGCAGTACAGACACTTTCAACACTGAAGCTTTCTTT

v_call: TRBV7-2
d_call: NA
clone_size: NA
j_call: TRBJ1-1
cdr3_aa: CASSFGLGGTEAFF
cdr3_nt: TGTGCCAGCAGCTTCGGACTGGGAGGCACTGAAGCTTTCTTT